Listed here are 5 T cell receptor beta chains from one sample, sequenced in a study of beta chain features in type 1 diabetes. Study-wide results and caveats: Type 1 diabetes patients showed a moderate but significant shortening of TCRB CDR3s in all four CD4+ subsets.

No antigen has been identified for these receptors. Reverse transcribing all isolated RNA meant expressed TCRB transcripts were sequenced. Using immunoSEQ multiplex PCR, the repertoire was profiled, and TCRdb retains in-frame clones only, with some absent. The sample shows about 340,000 clones, about a tenth of them seen only once. The specimen was central memory CD4+ T cells from blood. The source of these receptors is a man younger than 45 with type 1 diabetes.

Details on this clone: Other DNA sequences in the sample encode the same CDR3. The chain joins TRBV5-1 to TRBJ1-5; D not resolved. The V and J ends lost 0 bases and 0 bases respectively, with 7 bases between them. The CDR3 sequence is 15 residues long. From germline, CDR1 is SGHRS and CDR2 YFSETQ. DNA for the CDR3: TGCGCCAGCAGCTTGGGTGGATATAGCAATCAGCCCCAGCATTTT. Its protein product is CASSLGGYSNQPQHF.

This clone was counted ten times or more. This sequence joins TRBV6-6 and TRBJ1-1; D perhaps matches TRBD1 (5 bases). V was shortened by 2 bases and J by 0 bases, with 7 bases between the two germline ends. There are 14 residues in the CDR3. Germline V CDR1 and CDR2: MNHNY, SVGAGI (reference sequence). CDR3 in DNA: TGTGCCAGCAGTTACCAGACAGTGAACACTGAAGCTTTCTTT. This codes for CASSYQTVNTEAFF.

J is TRBJ1-2 and V is TRBV7-2; D is unclear. The CDR3 consists of 12 residues. Trimming removed 8 bases from V and 1 base from J, with 8 bases in between. Germline-derived CDR1 and CDR2 are SGHTA and FQGNSA. In DNA form, the CDR3 reads TGTGCCAGCCAAACAGTTAACTATGGCTACACCTTC. Residues: CASQTVNYGYTF.

The V and J genes are TRBV6-5 and TRBJ1-2; D possibly corresponds to TRBD1 (6 bases). The CDR3 length is 14 residues. V was trimmed by 7 bases and J by 7 bases, leaving 19 bases between them. Per the germline V gene, CDR1 is MNHEY and CDR2 is SVGAGI. The CDR3 sequence is CASNLRAGGAGYTF. CDR3 in DNA: TGTGCCAGCAACCTCCGAGCGGGGGGCGCTGGCTACACCTTC.

The V gene is TRBV7-9, the J gene TRBJ2-5, with 9 positions matching TRBD2. J gave up 5 bases and V 0 bases, and 1 base lay outside the gene matches. Germline V gives CDR1 SEHNR, CDR2 FQNEAQ (reference sequence). The CDR3 is 14 amino acids. CDR3 sequence (DNA): TGTGCCAGCAGCTTAGCACTAGCGGGTGAGACCCAGTACTTC. Amino acids: CASSLALAGETQYF.